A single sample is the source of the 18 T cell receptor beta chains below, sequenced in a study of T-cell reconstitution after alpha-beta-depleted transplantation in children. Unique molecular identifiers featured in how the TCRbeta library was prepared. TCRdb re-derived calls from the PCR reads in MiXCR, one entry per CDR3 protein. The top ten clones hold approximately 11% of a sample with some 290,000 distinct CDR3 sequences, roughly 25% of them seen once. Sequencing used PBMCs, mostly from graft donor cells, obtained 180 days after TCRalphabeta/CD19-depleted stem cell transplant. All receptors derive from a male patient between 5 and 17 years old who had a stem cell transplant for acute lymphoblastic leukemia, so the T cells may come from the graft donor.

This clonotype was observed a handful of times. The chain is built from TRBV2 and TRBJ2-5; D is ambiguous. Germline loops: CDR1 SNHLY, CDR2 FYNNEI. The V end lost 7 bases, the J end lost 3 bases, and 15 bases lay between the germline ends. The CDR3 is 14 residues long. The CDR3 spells CASKVGREKETQYF. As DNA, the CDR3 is TGTGCCAGCAAGGTGGGCAGAGAAAAAGAGACCCAGTACTTC.

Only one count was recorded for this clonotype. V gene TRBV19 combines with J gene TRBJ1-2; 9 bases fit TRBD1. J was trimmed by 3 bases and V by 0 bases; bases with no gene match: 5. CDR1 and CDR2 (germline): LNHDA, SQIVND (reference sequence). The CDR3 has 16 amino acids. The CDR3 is CASSIDGTGGDYGYTF. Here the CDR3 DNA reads TGTGCCAGTAGTATAGACGGCACAGGGGGCGACTATGGCTACACCTTC.

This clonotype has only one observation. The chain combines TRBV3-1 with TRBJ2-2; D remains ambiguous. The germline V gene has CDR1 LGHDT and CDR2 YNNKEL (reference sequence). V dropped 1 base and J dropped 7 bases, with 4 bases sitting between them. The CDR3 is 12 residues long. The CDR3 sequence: CASSQGGGELFF. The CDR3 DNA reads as TGTGCCAGCAGCCAAGGGGGCGGGGAGCTGTTTTTT.

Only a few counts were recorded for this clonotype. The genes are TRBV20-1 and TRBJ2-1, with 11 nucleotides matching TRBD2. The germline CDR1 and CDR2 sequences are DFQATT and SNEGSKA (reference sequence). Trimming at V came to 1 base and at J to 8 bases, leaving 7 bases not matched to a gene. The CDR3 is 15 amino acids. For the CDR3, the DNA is TGCAGTGCTAGAGCACTAGCGGGAGCTGCGGATGAGCAGTTCTTC. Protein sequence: CSARALAGAADEQFF.

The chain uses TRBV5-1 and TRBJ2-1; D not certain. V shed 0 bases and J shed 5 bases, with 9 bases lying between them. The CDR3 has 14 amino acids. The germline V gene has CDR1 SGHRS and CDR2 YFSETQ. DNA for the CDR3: TGCGCCAGCAGCTTGGGAGGCGCCCACAATGAGCAGTTCTTC. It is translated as CASSLGGAHNEQFF. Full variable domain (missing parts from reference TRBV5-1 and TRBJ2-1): KAGVTQTPRYLIKTRGQQVTLSCSPISGHRSVSWYQQTPGQGLQFLFEYFSETQRNKGNFPGRFSGRQFSNSRSEMNVSTLELGDSALYLCASSLGGAHNEQFFGPGTRLTVL.

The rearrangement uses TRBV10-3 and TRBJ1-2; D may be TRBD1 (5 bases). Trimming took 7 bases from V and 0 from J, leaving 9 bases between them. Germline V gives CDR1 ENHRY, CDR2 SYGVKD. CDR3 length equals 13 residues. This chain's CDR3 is CAITSGSNYGYTF. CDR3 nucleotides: TGTGCCATCACTTCAGGGTCTAACTATGGCTACACCTTC.

CDR3 in amino acids: CASSYDRDRSYGYTF. The CDR3 DNA follows: TGTGCCAGCAGTTACGATAGAGACCGCTCCTATGGCTACACCTTC. The chain is built from TRBV6-5 and TRBJ1-2; no reliable D call. Per the germline V gene, CDR1 is MNHEY and CDR2 is SVGAGI. V lost 2 bases to trimming and J lost 4 bases, with 14 bases between them. The CDR3 is made up of 15 amino acids.

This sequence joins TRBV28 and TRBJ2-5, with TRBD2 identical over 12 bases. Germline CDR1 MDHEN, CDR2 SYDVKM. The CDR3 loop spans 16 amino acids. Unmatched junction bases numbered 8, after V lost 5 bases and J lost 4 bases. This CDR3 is CASSPRLAGAGETQYF. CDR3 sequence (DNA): TGTGCCAGCAGTCCACGACTAGCGGGGGCAGGAGAGACCCAGTACTTC.

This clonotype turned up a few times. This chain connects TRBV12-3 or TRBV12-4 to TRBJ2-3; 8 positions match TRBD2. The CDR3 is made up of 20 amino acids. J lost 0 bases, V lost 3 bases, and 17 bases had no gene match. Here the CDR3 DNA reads TGTGCCAGCAGTTTGGACTTAGACTGGAGTAGCGGGGCTAGCACAGATACGCAGTATTTT. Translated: CASSLDLDWSSGASTDTQYF.

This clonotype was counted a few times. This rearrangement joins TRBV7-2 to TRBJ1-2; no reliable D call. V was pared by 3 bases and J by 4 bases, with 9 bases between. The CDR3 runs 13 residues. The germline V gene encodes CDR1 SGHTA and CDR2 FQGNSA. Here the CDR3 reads CASSFGRLYGYTF. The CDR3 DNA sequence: TGTGCCAGCAGCTTTGGAAGGCTCTATGGCTACACCTTC.

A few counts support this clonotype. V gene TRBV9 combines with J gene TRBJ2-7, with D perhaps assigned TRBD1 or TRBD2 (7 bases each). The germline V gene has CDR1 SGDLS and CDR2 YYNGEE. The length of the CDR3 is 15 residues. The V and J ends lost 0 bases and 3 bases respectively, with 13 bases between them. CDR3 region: CASSVGAGGGYEQYF. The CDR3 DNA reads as TGTGCCAGCAGCGTAGGAGCAGGGGGGGGCTACGAGCAGTACTTC.

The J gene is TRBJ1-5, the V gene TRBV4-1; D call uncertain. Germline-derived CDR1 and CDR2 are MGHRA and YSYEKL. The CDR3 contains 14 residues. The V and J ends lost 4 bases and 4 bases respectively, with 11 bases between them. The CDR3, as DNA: TGCGCCAGCAGCCCAAACTCTGTTAATCAGCCCCAGCATTTT. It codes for CASSPNSVNQPQHF.

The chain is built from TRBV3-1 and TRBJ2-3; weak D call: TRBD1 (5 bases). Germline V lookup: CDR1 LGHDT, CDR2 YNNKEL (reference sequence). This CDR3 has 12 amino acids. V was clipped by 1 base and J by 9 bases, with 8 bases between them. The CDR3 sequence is CASSQVPGTQYF. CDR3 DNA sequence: TGTGCCAGCAGCCAAGTCCCAGGGACGCAGTATTTT.

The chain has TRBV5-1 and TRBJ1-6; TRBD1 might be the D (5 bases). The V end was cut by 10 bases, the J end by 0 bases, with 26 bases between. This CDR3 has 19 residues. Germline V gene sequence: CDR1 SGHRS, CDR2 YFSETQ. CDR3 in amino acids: CAGGGRDGIRGSYNSPLHF. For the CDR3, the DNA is TGCGCCGGCGGTGGAAGGGACGGAATCCGTGGCTCCTATAATTCACCCCTCCACTTT.

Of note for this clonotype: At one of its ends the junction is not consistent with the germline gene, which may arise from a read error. The CDR3 is CASSEMGPEAFF. CDR3 DNA: TGTGCCAGCAGCGAGATGGGACCTGAGGCTTTCTTT. The V gene is TRBV5-4, the J gene TRBJ1-1; perhaps TRBD1 as D (5 bases). CDR1 and CDR2 (germline): SGHNT, YYREEE (reference sequence). There are 12 residues in the CDR3.

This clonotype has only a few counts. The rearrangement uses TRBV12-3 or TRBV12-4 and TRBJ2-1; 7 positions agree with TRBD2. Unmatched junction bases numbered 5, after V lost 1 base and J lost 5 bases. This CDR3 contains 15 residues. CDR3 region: CASSLESGANNEQFF. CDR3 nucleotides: TGTGCCAGCAGTTTAGAGAGCGGGGCCAACAATGAGCAGTTCTTC.

Here the CDR3 DNA reads TGCAGCGTTGATTTCCAGGGGACAGATACGCAGTATTTT. Protein: CSVDFQGTDTQYF. The J gene is TRBJ2-3, the V gene TRBV29-1; a weak D match, TRBD1 (6 bases). Germline CDR1 and CDR2: SQVTM and ANQGSEA. V was shortened by 3 bases and J by 3 bases, with 10 bases between the two germline ends. There are 13 residues in the CDR3.

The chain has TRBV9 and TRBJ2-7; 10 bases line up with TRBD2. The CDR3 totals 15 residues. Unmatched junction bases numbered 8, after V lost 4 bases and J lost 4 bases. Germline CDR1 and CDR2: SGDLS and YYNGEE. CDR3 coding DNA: TGTGCCAGCAGCTCTCAAGCGGGAGGGCCGTACGAGCAGTACTTC. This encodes CASSSQAGGPYEQYF.